This T cell receptor (beta chain) is from a study of blood T cell repertoires in COVID-19. Germline V CDR1 and CDR2: LGHDT, YNNKEL (reference sequence). The J segment lost 12 bases and the V segment lost 4 bases, leaving 6 bases of the junction unmatched. This CDR3 is 13 amino acids long. TCRdb's table, derived via immunoSEQ multiplex PCR, lists solely in-frame clones and lacks some. The data hold about 120,000 clones, with 85% observed a single time. This rearrangement joins TRBV3-1 (or the pseudogene TRBV3-2) to TRBJ2-6; 7 bases are a match to TRBD1. The sequencing sample was made of peripheral blood. The source of this sequence is a woman older than 75 with acute or convalescent COVID-19. The CDR3 bases are TGTGCCAGCAGCCCGGGACAGCCCCCCGTCCTGACTTTC. The encoded protein is CASSPGQPPVLTF.